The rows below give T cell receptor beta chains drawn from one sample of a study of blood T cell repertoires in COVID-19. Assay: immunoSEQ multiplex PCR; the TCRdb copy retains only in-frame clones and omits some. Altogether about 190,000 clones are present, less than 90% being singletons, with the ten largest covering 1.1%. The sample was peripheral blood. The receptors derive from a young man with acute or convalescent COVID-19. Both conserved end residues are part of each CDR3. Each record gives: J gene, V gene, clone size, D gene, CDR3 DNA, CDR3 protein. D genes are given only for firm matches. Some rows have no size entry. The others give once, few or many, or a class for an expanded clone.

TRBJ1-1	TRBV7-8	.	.	TGTGCCAGCAGCTCGCAGGGGAACACTGAAGCTTTCTTT	CASSSQGNTEAFF
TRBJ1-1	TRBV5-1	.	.	TGCGCCAGCGCTTTCATGGCGAACACTGAAGCTTTCTTT	CASAFMANTEAFF
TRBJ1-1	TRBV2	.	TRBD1	TGTGCCAGCAGTCGACAGGGAATGAACACTGAAGCTTTCTTT	CASSRQGMNTEAFF
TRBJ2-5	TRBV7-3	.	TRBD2	TGTGCCAGCAGCTTAATGAGTACGGGAGGAGAGACCCAGTACTTC	CASSLMSTGGETQYF
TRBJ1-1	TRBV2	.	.	TGTGCCAGCAGTCTGACAGGCGGAGCTTTCTTT	CASSLTGGAFF
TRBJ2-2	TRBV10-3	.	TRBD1	TGTGCCATCAGTGGGGGTGCGGGACAGGGTCCGAACACCGGGGAGCTGTTTTTT	CAISGGAGQGPNTGELFF
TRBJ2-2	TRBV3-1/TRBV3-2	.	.	TGTGCCAGCGGGAGCACCGGGGAGCTGTTTTTT	CASGSTGELFF
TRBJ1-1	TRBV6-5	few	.	TGTGCCAGCAGTTACTCGCACGGGGGTAACACTGAAGCTTTCTTT	CASSYSHGGNTEAFF
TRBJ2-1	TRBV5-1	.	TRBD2	TGCGCCAGCAGCCGTGTTTTAAGCGGGGGTTACAATGAGCAGTTCTTC	CASSRVLSGGYNEQFF
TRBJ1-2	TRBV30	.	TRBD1	TGTGCCTGGAGCCCACCGGGACAGAACTATGGCTACACCTTC	CAWSPPGQNYGYTF
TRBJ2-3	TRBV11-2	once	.	TGTGCCAGCAGGGCCCTTGGCACAGATACGCAGTATTTT	CASRALGTDTQYF
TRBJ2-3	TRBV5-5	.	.	TGTGCCAGCAGCCCTGCAACTAGGACAGATACGCAGTATTTT	CASSPATRTDTQYF